This T cell receptor beta chain came from a study of blood T cell repertoires in COVID-19 (dated by TCRdb to the early 2020s). Regarding the research as a whole: The collaborator samples originated in the United States, Italy and Spain and spanned the acute and convalescent phases of COVID-19. The material from the prospective study consisted of cDNA or gDNA derived from T cells, B-cell-depleted T cells, or PBMCs. A freely available public database, intended as a resource for researchers studying the immune response to SARS-CoV-2, is where the repertoires were released. The dataset comprised deeply sampled blood TCRbeta repertoires from subjects exposed to, actively infected with, or recovered from COVID-19. The sample metadata nearly always contained a de-identified subject ID, COVID-19 status, age in years and sex. Samples were obtained from the ongoing ImmuneRACE study (first 160 participants) and from 950 to 1,500 subjects provided by 6 global collaborators. Where available, HLA class I and class II types were obtained from metadata supplied by the sample provider rather than from assay-based typing. Results the study describes overall, beyond this receptor: The quantity of clinical and demographic metadata differed by source and by participant and was supplied without curation.

As regards this clone: Its target antigen remains unknown. Base-call qualities are not available, and no considerably larger clone is one nucleotide away.

In the prospective study, participants were about 18 to 100 years old, resided in approximately 25 geographic areas of the United States, and were enrolled through a virtual design. To assign participants to cohorts, the prospective study relied on clinical history that participants themselves reported in a screening survey and a study questionnaire. Recovered participants in ImmuneRACE Cohort 3 were defined as having two consecutive negative NP/OP PCR tests, clearance from a healthcare professional, or resolution of symptoms. In the prospective study, mobile phlebotomists collected whole blood, serum and a nasopharyngeal or oropharyngeal swab from each participant. Additional blood draws and questionnaires over an approximately two-month period could optionally be provided by prospective study participants. Blood samples from the prospective study were shipped frozen or at room temperature prior to DNA extraction.

The immunoSEQ Assay, a bias-controlled multiplex PCR, was used to amplify TCRbeta CDR3 regions from genomic DNA. The source study handled its data this way. The number of nucleated cells in each sample was estimated from the amplification of reference gene primers within the assay. To quantify the absolute abundance of each unique TCRbeta CDR3 rearrangement, sequence reads were collapsed and filtered. Productive Simpson clonality was computed per sample as the square root of Simpson's diversity index over productive rearrangements. TCRdb took this table from immuneACCESS and kept in-frame rearrangements with V and J called. Such tables lack part of the clones; where checked against another copy, unresolved V genes explain under half of the gap, and the rest is unexplained. V, J and clone size reflect that table, while D and trimming were determined from the DNA. The sample data list some 230,000 clones, and approximately 84% of these were observed just once. Approximately 15% of the sample is taken by the ten largest.

The CDR3 runs 12 residues from the cysteine to the phenylalanine. The read is trimmed to its CDR3 DNA, 36 bases read in frame from base 1. The CDR1 and CDR2 encoded by the germline V gene (reference sequence) are LNHDA and SQIVND. Trimming at the junction amounts to 3 bases on V and 8 bases on J, and the germline ends lie 5 bases apart. Sequenced input: PBMCs or T cells enriched from blood (not recorded which). The rearranged segments are TRBV19 and TRBJ1-6; the D gene assignment is ambiguous. The receptor comes from a man aged 40-50 years who had recovered from COVID-19. The CDR3 is CASSIRDSPLHF. The DNA sequence is given as TGTGCCAGTAGTATTCGAGATTCACCCCTCCACTTT.